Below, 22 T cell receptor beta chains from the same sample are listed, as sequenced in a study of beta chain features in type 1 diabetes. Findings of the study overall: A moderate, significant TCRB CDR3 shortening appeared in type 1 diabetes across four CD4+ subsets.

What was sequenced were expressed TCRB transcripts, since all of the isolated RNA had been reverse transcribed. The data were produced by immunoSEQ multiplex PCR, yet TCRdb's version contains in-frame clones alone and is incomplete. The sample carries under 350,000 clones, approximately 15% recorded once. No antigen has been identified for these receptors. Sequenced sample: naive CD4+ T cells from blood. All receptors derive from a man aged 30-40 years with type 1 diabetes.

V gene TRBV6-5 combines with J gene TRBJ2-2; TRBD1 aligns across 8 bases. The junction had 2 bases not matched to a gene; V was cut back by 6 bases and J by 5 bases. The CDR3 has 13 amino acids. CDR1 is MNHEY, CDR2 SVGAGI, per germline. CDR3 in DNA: TGTGCCAGCAGGCACAGGGGGACCGGGGAGCTGTTTTTT. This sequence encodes CASRHRGTGELFF.

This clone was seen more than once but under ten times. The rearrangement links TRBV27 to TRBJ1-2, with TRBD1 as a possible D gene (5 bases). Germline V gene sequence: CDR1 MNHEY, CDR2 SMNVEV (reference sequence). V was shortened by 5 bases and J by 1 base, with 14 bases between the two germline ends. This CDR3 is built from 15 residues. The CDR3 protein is CASSPRGTFNYGYTF. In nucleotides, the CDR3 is TGTGCCAGCAGTCCCCGCGGGACTTTTAACTATGGCTACACCTTC.

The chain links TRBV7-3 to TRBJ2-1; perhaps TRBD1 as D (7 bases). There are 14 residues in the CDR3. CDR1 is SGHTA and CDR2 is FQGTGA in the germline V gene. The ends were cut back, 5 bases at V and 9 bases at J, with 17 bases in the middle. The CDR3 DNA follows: TGTGCCAGCAGCCCAGGGGGGAAGTACTCTGAGCAGTTCTTC. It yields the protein CASSPGGKYSEQFF. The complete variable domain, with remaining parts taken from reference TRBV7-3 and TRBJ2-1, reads GAGVSQTPSNKVTEKGKYVELRCDPISGHTALYWYRQSLGQGPEFLIYFQGTGAADDSGLPNDRFFAVRPEGSVSTLKIQRTERGDSAVYLCASSPGGKYSEQFFGPGTRLTVL.

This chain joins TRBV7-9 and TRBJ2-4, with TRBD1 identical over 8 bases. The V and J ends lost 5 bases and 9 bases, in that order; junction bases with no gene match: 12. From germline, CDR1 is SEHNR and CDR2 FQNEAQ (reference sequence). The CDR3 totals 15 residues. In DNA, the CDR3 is TGTGCCAGCAGCCGTTTTGGACAGGGCTGGACCATTCAGTACTTC. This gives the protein CASSRFGQGWTIQYF.

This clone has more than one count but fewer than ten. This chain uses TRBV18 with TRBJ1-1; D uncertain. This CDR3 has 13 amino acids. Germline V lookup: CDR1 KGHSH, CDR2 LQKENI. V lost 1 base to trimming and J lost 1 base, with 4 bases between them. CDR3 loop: CASSPLRNTEAFF. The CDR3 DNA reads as TGTGCCAGCTCACCACTCAGGAACACTGAAGCTTTCTTT.

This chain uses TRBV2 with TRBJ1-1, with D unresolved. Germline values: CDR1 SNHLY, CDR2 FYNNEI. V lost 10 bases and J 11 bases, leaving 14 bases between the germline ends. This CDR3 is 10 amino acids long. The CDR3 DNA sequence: TGTGCCACCAAACAAGTCACGGCTTTCTTT. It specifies CATKQVTAFF.

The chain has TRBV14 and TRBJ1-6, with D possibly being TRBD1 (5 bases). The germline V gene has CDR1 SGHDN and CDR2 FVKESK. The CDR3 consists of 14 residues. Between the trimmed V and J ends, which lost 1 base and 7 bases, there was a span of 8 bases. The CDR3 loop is CASSQVGLNSPLHF. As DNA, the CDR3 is TGTGCCAGCAGCCAAGTGGGACTGAATTCACCCCTCCACTTT. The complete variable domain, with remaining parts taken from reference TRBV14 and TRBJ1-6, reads EAGVTQFPSHSVIEKGQTVTLRCDPISGHDNLYWYRRVMGKEIKFLLHFVKESKQDESGMPNNRFLAERTGGTYSTLKVQPAELEDSGVYFCASSQVGLNSPLHFGNGTRLTVT.

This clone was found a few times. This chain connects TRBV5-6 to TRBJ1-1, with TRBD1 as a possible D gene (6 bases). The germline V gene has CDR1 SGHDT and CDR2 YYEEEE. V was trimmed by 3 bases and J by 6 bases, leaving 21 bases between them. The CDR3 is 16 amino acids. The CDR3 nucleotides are TGTGCCAGCAGCTGGGGCCTCAGGGGCCAAGGGGCTGAAGCTTTCTTT. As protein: CASSWGLRGQGAEAFF.

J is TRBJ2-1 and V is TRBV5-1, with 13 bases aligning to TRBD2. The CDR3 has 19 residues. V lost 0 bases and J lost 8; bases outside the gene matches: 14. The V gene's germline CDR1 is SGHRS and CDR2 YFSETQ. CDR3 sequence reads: CASSLEAAGLAGSRDEQFF. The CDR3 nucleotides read TGCGCCAGCAGCTTGGAAGCCGCGGGACTAGCGGGATCGCGGGATGAGCAGTTCTTC. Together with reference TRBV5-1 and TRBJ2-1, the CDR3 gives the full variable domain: KAGVTQTPRYLIKTRGQQVTLSCSPISGHRSVSWYQQTPGQGLQFLFEYFSETQRNKGNFPGRFSGRQFSNSRSEMNVSTLELGDSALYLCASSLEAAGLAGSRDEQFFGPGTRLTVL.

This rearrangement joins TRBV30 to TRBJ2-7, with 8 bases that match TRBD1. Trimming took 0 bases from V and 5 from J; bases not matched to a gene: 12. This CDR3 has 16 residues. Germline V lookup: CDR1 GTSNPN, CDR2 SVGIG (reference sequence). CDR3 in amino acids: CAWSVASGQAWDEQYF. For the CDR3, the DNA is TGTGCCTGGAGTGTTGCGTCGGGACAGGCCTGGGACGAGCAGTACTTC.

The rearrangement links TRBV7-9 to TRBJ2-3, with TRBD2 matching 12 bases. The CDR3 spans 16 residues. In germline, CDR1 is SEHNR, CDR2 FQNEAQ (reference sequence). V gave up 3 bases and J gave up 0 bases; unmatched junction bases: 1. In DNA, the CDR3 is TGTGCCAGCAGCTTTGGGACTAGCGGGAGCACAGATACGCAGTATTTT. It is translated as CASSFGTSGSTDTQYF.

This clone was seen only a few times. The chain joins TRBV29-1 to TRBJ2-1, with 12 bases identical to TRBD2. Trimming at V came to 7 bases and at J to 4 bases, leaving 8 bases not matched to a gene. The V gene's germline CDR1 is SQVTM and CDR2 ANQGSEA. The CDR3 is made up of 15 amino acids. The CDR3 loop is CSGSQLAGGYNEQFF. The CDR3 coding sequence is TGCAGCGGGTCCCAACTAGCGGGAGGTTACAATGAGCAGTTCTTC.

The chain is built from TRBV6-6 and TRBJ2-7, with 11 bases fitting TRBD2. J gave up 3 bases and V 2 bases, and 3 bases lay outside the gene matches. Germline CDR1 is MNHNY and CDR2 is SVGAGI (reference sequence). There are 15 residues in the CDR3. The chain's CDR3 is CASSYVTSGDYEQYF. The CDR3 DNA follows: TGTGCCAGCAGTTACGTGACTAGCGGGGACTACGAGCAGTACTTC.

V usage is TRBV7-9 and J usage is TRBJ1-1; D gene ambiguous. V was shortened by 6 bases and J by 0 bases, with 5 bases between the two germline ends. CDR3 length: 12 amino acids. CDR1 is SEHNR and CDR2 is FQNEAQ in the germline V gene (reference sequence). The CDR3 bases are TGTGCCAGCAGGAGAATGAACACTGAAGCTTTCTTT. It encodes CASRRMNTEAFF.

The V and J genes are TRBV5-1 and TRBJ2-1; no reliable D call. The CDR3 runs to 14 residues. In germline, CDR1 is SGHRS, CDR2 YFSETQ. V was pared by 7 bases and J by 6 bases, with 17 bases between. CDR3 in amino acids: CASQPGAVGNEQFF. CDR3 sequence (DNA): TGCGCCAGCCAGCCGGGTGCCGTTGGCAATGAGCAGTTCTTC.

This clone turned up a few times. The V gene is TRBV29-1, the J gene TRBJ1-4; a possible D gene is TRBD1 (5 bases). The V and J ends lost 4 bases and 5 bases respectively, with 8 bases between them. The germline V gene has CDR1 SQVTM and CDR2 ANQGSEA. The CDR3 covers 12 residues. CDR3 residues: CSVVGLNEKLFF. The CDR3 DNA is TGCAGCGTTGTGGGGCTGAATGAAAAACTGTTTTTT.

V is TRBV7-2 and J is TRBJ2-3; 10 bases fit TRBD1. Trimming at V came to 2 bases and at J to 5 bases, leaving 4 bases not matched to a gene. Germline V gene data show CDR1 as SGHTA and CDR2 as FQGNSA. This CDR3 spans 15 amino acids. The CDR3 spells CASSLRTGGKDTQYF. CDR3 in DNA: TGTGCCAGCAGCTTACGGACAGGGGGAAAAGATACGCAGTATTTT.

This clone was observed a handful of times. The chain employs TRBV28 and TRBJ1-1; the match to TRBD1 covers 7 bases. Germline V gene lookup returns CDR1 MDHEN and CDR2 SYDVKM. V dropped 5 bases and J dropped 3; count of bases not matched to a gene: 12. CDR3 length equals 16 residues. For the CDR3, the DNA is TGTGCCAGCAGTAGTTGGACAGGCAAGCTGGACACTGAAGCTTTCTTT. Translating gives CASSSWTGKLDTEAFF.

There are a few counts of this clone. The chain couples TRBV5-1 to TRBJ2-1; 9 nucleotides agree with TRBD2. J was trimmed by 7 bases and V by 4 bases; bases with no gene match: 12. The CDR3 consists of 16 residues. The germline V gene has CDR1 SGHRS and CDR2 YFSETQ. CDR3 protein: CASSLQPGLALNEQFF. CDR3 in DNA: TGCGCCAGCAGCCTACAACCGGGACTAGCACTGAATGAGCAGTTCTTC.

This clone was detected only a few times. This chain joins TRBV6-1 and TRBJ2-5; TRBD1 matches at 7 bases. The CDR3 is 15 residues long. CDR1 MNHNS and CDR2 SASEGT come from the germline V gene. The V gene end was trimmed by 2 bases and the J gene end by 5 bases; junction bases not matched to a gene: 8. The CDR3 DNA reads TGTGCCAGCAGTGAAATAAGGGGGCTCGAGGAGACCCAGTACTTC. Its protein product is CASSEIRGLEETQYF.

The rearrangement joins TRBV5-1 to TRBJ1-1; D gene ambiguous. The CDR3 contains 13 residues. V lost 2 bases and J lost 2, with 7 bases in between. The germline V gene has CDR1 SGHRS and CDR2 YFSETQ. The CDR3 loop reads CASSFQVNTEAFF. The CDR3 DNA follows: TGCGCCAGCAGCTTTCAGGTTAACACTGAAGCTTTCTTT.

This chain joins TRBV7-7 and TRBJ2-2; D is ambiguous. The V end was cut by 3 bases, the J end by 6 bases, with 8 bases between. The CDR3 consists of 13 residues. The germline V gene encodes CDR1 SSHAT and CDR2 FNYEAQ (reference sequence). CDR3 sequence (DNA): TGTGCCAGCAGCTTCGCAGGATCCGGGGAGCTGTTTTTT. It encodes CASSFAGSGELFF.